This TCR beta chain is drawn from a study of T cells expressing NK-cell markers. Turning to this clonotype: Its target is unknown.

In germline, CDR1 is MNHEY, CDR2 SMNVEV (reference sequence). This CDR3 has 15 residues. TCRdb reprocessed the 5' RACE reads, with one entry per CDR3 protein and no DNA. The listing records approximately 460,000 distinct CDR3 sequences. Findings of the study overall: In more than 5 donors, dominant CD3+CD56+NKG2C+ clones formed 1.0-7.0% of CD8+ cells.

The V call is TRBV27, the J call TRBJ2-5; the TCRdb call, TRBD2, lacks DNA for checking. Sequenced input: blood T cells: a sorted CD56 or NKG2C T cell subset, CD4+ or CD8+ T cells, or bulk PBMC T cells (not recorded which). This sequence was found in a woman between 18 and 75 years old in good health. CDR3 protein: CASSPGALSGKTQYF.